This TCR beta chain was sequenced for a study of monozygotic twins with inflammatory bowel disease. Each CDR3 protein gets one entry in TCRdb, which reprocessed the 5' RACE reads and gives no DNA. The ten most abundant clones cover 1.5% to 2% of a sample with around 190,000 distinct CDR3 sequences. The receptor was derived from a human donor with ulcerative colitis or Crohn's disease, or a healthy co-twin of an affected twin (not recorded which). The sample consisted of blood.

CDR3 in amino acids: CASSPSGDNNEQFF. The rearrangement uses TRBV18 and TRBJ2-1; TCRdb proposes TRBD1, but this gene call is untestable without DNA. Germline CDR1 KGHSH, CDR2 LQKENI. This CDR3 has 14 residues.